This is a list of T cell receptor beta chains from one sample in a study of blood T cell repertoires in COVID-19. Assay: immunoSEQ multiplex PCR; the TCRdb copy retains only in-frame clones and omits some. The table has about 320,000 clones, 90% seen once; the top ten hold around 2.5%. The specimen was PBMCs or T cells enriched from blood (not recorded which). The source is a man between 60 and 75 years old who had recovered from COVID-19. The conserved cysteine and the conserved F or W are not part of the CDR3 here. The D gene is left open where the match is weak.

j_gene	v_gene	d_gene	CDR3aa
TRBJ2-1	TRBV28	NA	ASSSSAGGAGWSYNEQF
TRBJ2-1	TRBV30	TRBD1	AWTPVPRDRAGNEQF
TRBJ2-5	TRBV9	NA	ASSIGQQETQY
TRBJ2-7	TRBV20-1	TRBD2	SVRGDEQY
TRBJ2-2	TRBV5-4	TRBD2	ASSFSGTNTGELF
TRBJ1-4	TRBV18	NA	ASSQQGIDEKLF
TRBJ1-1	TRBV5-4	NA	ASSGATDGNTEAF
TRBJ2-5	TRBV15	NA	ATSRARGGAETQY
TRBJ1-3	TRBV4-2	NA	ASSPRGSSGNTIY
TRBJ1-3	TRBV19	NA	ASSIDNSSGNTIY
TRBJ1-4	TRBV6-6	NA	ASTKYRTAKNEKLF
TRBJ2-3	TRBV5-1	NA	ASSFGPGTDTQY
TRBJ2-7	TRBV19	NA	ASTERGHSSSYEQY
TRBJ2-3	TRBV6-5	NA	ASREGTYTDTQY
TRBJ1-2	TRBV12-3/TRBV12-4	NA	ASSLAFYGYT
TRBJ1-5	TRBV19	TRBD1	ASSIAPQGSNQPQH
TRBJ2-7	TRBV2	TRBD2	ASRLAGGPLGQY
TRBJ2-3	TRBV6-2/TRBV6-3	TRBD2	ASSYSSGLLTQY
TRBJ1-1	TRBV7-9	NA	ASSLSNTEAF
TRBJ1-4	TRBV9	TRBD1	ASSSRDSSDTTNEKLF
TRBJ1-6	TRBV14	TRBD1	ASSPTGASTLH
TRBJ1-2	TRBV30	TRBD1	AWASRVDRPYGYT
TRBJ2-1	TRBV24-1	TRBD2	ATKPGKLAEGESSSYNEQF
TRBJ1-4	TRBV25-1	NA	ASTGSTNEKLF
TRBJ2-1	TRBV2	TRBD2	ASSIRLAGDAEQF
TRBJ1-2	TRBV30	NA	AWTPGQTNYGYT
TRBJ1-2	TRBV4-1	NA	ASSQLRGGSEGYT
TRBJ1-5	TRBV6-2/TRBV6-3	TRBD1	ASSYLGQPRGDQPQH
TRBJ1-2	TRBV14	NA	ASSQVGGDGYT
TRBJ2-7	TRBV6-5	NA	ASSAQRYEQY
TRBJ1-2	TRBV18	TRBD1	ASSQEQGAGYGYT
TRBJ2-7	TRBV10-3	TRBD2	AVRGTSGLDEQY
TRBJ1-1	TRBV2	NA	ASSIRGENTEAF
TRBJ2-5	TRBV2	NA	ASSVHKLSGETQY
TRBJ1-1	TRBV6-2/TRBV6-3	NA	ASSYSARGSEAF
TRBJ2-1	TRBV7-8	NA	ASSFLPASEQF
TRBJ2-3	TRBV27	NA	ASSLSGRSPDTQY
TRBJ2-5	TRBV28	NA	ASSQTGWETQY
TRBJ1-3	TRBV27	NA	ASSSQGIWSGNTIY
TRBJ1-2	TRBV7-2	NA	ASSPRGGGTNYGYT
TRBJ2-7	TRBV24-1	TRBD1	ATSEGQGPYEQY
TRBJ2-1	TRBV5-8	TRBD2	ASSPGTSGYNEQF
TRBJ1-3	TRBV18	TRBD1	ASSPTGDRTNTIY
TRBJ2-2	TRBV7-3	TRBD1	ASRQGVNTGELF
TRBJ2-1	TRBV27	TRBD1	ASSLSTLKLGQGGLRGGGNEQF
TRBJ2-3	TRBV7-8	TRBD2	ASSLPYWEGADLGADTQY
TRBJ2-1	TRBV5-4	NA	ASSSERAYKNEQF